Following are 23 T cell receptor beta chains from one sample sequenced in a study of shared clonotypes between healthy human individuals. Sequenced by immunoSEQ multiplex PCR; TCRdb stores in-frame clones only, minus some. Here the sample spans about 2.3 million clones, about 90% being singletons. The sequenced sample was naive CD4+ T cells from PBMCs. Subset: CD45RA+ positively selected. The receptors derive from a man in his late teens or twenties in good health. Some clones in this sample may be carry-over from other donors' samples.

V usage is TRBV25-1 and J usage is TRBJ1-6, with 7 bases lining up with TRBD1. CDR3 length: 14 amino acids. With V trimmed by 1 base and J by 6 bases, 0 bases remained unmatched. The V gene's germline CDR1 is MGHDK and CDR2 SYGVNS. CDR3 residues: CASSESGGNSPLHF. Here the CDR3 DNA reads TGTGCCAGCAGTGAATCAGGGGGTAATTCACCCCTCCACTTT.

A remark on this clone: In the same sample, other DNA sequences code for this CDR3. V is TRBV9 and J is TRBJ2-2; the D is unclear. Germline CDR1 is SGDLS and CDR2 is YYNGEE. The CDR3 covers 13 residues. The V gene lost 2 bases and the J gene lost 4 bases, with 6 bases spanning the gap. The CDR3 DNA reads as TGTGCCAGCAGCGTCGCAGGCACCGGGGAGCTGTTTTTT. Translating it yields CASSVAGTGELFF. Using reference TRBV9 and TRBJ2-2 for the parts outside the CDR3, the full variable domain is DSGVTQTPKHLITATGQRVTLRCSPRSGDLSVYWYQQSLDQGLQFLIQYYNGEERAKGNILERFSAQQFPDLHSELNLSSLELGDSALYFCASSVAGTGELFFGEGSRLTVL.

Only one count was recorded for this clone. This chain links TRBV7-6 with TRBJ2-2, with a possible D match to TRBD2 (6 bases). The CDR3 runs to 14 residues. V lost 7 bases to trimming and J lost 7 bases, with 16 bases between them. Per germline, CDR1 SGHVS and CDR2 FNYEAQ. This CDR3 reads CASTLILRGGELFF. Here the CDR3 DNA reads TGTGCCAGCACCCTTATTTTGCGGGGCGGGGAGCTGTTTTTT.

The CDR3 nucleotides are TGCGCCAGCAGTTATGTCAGAACTAGCACAGATACGCAGTATTTT. Its translation is CASSYVRTSTDTQYF. J is TRBJ2-3 and V is TRBV5-1, with D unclear. Per the germline V gene, CDR1 is SGHRS and CDR2 is YFSETQ. This CDR3 is built from 15 residues. With 5 bases removed from V and 0 bases from J, the gap between germline ends came to 13 bases. Supplemented by reference TRBV5-1 and TRBJ2-3, the full variable domain reads KAGVTQTPRYLIKTRGQQVTLSCSPISGHRSVSWYQQTPGQGLQFLFEYFSETQRNKGNFPGRFSGRQFSNSRSEMNVSTLELGDSALYLCASSYVRTSTDTQYFGPGTRLTVL.

This sequence joins TRBV6-1 and TRBJ2-3; no firm D call. Germline values: CDR1 MNHNS, CDR2 SASEGT. V shed 2 bases and J shed 2 bases, with 11 bases lying between them. This CDR3 has 15 amino acids. Here the CDR3 DNA reads TGTGCCAGCAGTGAAAGACGGATTGACACAGATACGCAGTATTTT. This translates into CASSERRIDTDTQYF.

The chain has TRBV28 and TRBJ2-7, with a weak D call TRBD2 (5 bases). V was shortened by 6 bases and J by 3 bases, with 15 bases between the two germline ends. The CDR3 length is 14 residues. Germline V gene lookup returns CDR1 MDHEN and CDR2 SYDVKM. The CDR3 nucleotides read TGTGCCAGCAGCCCATCCGGACTGATCTACGAGCAGTACTTC. Translation: CASSPSGLIYEQYF.

The gene calls are TRBV11-2 and TRBJ1-4, with TRBD1 matching over 8 bases. The CDR3 has 16 residues. J was trimmed by 6 bases and V by 0 bases; bases with no gene match: 6. Germline CDR1 reads SGHAT; CDR2 reads FQNNGV. In DNA, the CDR3 is TGTGCCAGCAGCTTAGATCGGGACAGGCGGGATGAAAAACTGTTTTTT. Translating gives CASSLDRDRRDEKLFF. The full variable domain, with the rest looked up from reference TRBV11-2 and TRBJ1-4, is EAGVAQSPRYKIIEKRQSVAFWCNPISGHATLYWYQQILGQGPKLLIQFQNNGVVDDSQLPKDRFSAERLKGVDSTLKIQPAKLEDSAVYLCASSLDRDRRDEKLFFGSGTQLSVL.

V usage is TRBV4-1 and J usage is TRBJ1-4; D might be TRBD1 (5 bases). The CDR3 extends over 13 amino acids. In germline, CDR1 is MGHRA, CDR2 YSYEKL. Trimming removed 1 base at V and 6 bases at J, with 6 bases between. The CDR3 DNA follows: TGCGCCAGCAGCCAAGGGGGGTATGAAAAACTGTTTTTT. Translated: CASSQGGYEKLFF.

The chain is built from TRBV27 and TRBJ1-6, with 8 bases identical to TRBD1. Germline V lookup: CDR1 MNHEY, CDR2 SMNVEV (reference sequence). The CDR3 extends over 16 amino acids. V trimming: 5 bases; J trimming: 5 bases; junction bases outside the gene matches: 8. CDR3 amino acids: CASSLTGVRDNSPLHF. CDR3 DNA sequence: TGTGCCAGCAGTCTGACAGGGGTAAGGGATAATTCACCCCTCCACTTT.

This chain connects TRBV5-4 to TRBJ2-3; 16 positions match TRBD2. V shed 0 bases, J shed 5 bases, and the junction held 6 bases outside the gene matches. The CDR3 is made up of 18 amino acids. Germline CDR1 is SGHNT and CDR2 is YYREEE (reference sequence). The DNA of the CDR3 is TGTGCCAGCAGCTTGGGACCCGGGACTAGCGGGAGGGTAGATACGCAGTATTTT. Protein: CASSLGPGTSGRVDTQYF.

This rearrangement joins TRBV19 to TRBJ1-5; no definite D call. Per germline, CDR1 LNHDA and CDR2 SQIVND (reference sequence). The length of the CDR3 is 16 residues. V was trimmed by 5 bases and J by 0 bases, leaving 14 bases between them. The CDR3 region has the DNA TGTGCCAGTAGTTCCCCCAGGAATTATAGCAATCAGCCCCAGCATTTT. As protein: CASSSPRNYSNQPQHF. The full variable domain, with the rest looked up from reference TRBV19 and TRBJ1-5, is DGGITQSPKYLFRKEGQNVTLSCEQNLNHDAMYWYRQDPGQGLRLIYYSQIVNDFQKGDIAEGYSVSREKKESFPLTVTSAQKNPTAFYLCASSSPRNYSNQPQHFGDGTRLSIL.

This clone was seen a handful of times. The same CDR3 arises from other DNA sequences in this sample as well. The V gene is TRBV5-1, the J gene TRBJ1-2, with a possible D match to TRBD1 (5 bases). The CDR3 length is 14 residues. V was cut by 2 bases and J by 3 bases, with 11 bases left in between. The germline V gene has CDR1 SGHRS and CDR2 YFSETQ. This CDR3 reads CASSLGGEDYGYTF. As DNA, the CDR3 is TGCGCCAGCAGCTTAGGAGGGGAGGACTATGGCTACACCTTC.

The chain employs TRBV27 and TRBJ2-3, with TRBD1 identical over 9 bases. J lost 6 bases, V lost 5 bases, and 6 bases had no gene match. This CDR3 is 14 amino acids long. CDR1 is MNHEY and CDR2 is SMNVEV in the germline V gene (reference sequence). The CDR3 DNA follows: TGTGCCAGCAGTCTAGGACAGGGGTGGGATACGCAGTATTTT. It is translated as CASSLGQGWDTQYF.

The J gene is TRBJ2-1, the V gene TRBV7-2, with D perhaps TRBD2 (5 bases). The V gene's germline CDR1 is SGHTA and CDR2 FQGNSA. The CDR3 extends over 15 amino acids. Trimming left V 2 bases short and J 6 bases short, with 14 bases between. The CDR3 DNA reads TGTGCCAGCAGCTTAAAAACGGGAAATCCCAATGAGCAGTTCTTC. Its translation is CASSLKTGNPNEQFF.

CDR3: CASRVAGISYNEQFF. The CDR3, as DNA: TGTGCCAGCAGGGTAGCGGGAATCTCCTACAATGAGCAGTTCTTC. J is TRBJ2-1 and V is TRBV6-1, with 8 bases aligning to TRBD2. The V gene end was trimmed by 6 bases and the J gene end by 0 bases; junction bases not matched to a gene: 4. The germline V gene has CDR1 MNHNS and CDR2 SASEGT. The CDR3 totals 15 residues.

CDR3 amino acids: CASSFVQGLNGYTF. In nucleotides, the CDR3 is TGTGCCAGCAGTTTTGTCCAGGGACTTAATGGCTACACCTTC. The rearrangement uses TRBV27 and TRBJ1-2; maybe TRBD1 (5 bases). This CDR3 has 14 amino acids. Germline loops: CDR1 MNHEY, CDR2 SMNVEV (reference sequence). The V gene lost 3 bases and the J gene lost 6 bases, with 14 bases spanning the gap.

The chain is built from TRBV28 and TRBJ1-3; 7 nucleotides line up with TRBD1. The CDR3 extends over 17 amino acids. Germline V gene sequence: CDR1 MDHEN, CDR2 SYDVKM. Unmatched junction bases numbered 10, after V lost 5 bases and J lost 0 bases. CDR3 bases: TGTGCCAGCAGTCAGGACAGGCTCGGTTACTCTGGAAACACCATATATTTT. Translated, it gives CASSQDRLGYSGNTIYF.

The chain uses TRBV9 and TRBJ2-1, with 7 positions matching TRBD2. Germline values: CDR1 SGDLS, CDR2 YYNGEE. After removal of 4 bases from V and 8 bases from J, the junction contained 15 bases not matched to a gene. The CDR3 is 16 residues long. The CDR3, as DNA: TGTGCCAGCAGCTCCCAGCTAGGGCGTGGGAGGGATGAGCAGTTCTTC. It is translated as CASSSQLGRGRDEQFF.

The chain joins TRBV10-3 to TRBJ2-7; TRBD2 might be the D (7 bases). This CDR3 contains 14 residues. The V gene's germline CDR1 is ENHRY and CDR2 SYGVKD. The ends were cut back, 11 bases at V and 7 bases at J, with 24 bases in the middle. CDR3 DNA: TGTGCCTCGAACGAACAGGGAGGGGCGCCGGAGCAGTACTTC. Its translation is CASNEQGGAPEQYF.

V is TRBV5-1 and J is TRBJ2-1, with TRBD2 identical over 9 bases. The V and J ends lost 3 bases and 0 bases, in that order; junction bases with no gene match: 7. The germline CDR1 and CDR2 sequences are SGHRS and YFSETQ. The CDR3 is 17 amino acids. CDR3 sequence: CASSWNLAGSSYNEQFF. In nucleotides, the CDR3 is TGCGCCAGCAGCTGGAACCTAGCGGGAAGCTCCTACAATGAGCAGTTCTTC. The full variable domain, with the rest looked up from reference TRBV5-1 and TRBJ2-1, is KAGVTQTPRYLIKTRGQQVTLSCSPISGHRSVSWYQQTPGQGLQFLFEYFSETQRNKGNFPGRFSGRQFSNSRSEMNVSTLELGDSALYLCASSWNLAGSSYNEQFFGPGTRLTVL.

This chain links TRBV5-8 with TRBJ2-3, with TRBD2 matching over 9 bases. Germline V gives CDR1 SGHTS, CDR2 YDEGEE. The V gene end was trimmed by 4 bases and the J gene end by 4 bases; junction bases not matched to a gene: 10. The length of the CDR3 is 16 residues. The CDR3 is CASSNLAGRGPDTQYF. In DNA, the CDR3 is TGTGCCAGCAGCAACCTAGCGGGGAGGGGGCCAGATACGCAGTATTTT.

For this clone: Different DNA sequences within this sample yield the same CDR3. J is TRBJ2-3 and V is TRBV5-1; perhaps TRBD2 as D (6 bases). V lost 4 bases and J lost 2, with 11 bases in between. This CDR3 has 14 residues. In germline, CDR1 is SGHRS, CDR2 YFSETQ. The CDR3 is CASSGGLFTDTQYF. The CDR3 bases are TGCGCCAGCAGCGGGGGACTGTTCACAGATACGCAGTATTTT.

For the CDR3, the DNA is TGTGCCAGCAGCCTAGAGGGACAGGTAAACACTGAAGCTTTCTTT. Translating it yields CASSLEGQVNTEAFF. This sequence joins TRBV6-5 and TRBJ1-1; 8 bases map to TRBD1. V shed 6 bases, J shed 2 bases, and the junction held 8 bases outside the gene matches. The CDR3 extends over 15 amino acids. Looked up from germline, CDR1 is MNHEY and CDR2 is SVGAGI.